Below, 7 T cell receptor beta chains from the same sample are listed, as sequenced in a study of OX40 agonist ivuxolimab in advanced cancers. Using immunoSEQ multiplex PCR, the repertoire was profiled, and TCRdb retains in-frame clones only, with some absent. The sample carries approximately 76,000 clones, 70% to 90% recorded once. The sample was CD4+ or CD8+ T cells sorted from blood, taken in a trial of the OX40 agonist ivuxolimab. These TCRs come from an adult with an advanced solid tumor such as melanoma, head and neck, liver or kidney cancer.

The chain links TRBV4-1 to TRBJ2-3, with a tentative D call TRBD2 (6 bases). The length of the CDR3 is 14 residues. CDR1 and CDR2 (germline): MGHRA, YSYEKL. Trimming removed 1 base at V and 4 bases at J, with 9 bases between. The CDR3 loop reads CASSQGGGADTQYF. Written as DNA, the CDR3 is TGCGCCAGCAGCCAAGGAGGCGGGGCAGATACGCAGTATTTT.

In DNA form, the CDR3 reads TGCGCCAGCAGCCCCTCCAACAACTACGAGCAGTACTTC. Translating it yields CASSPSNNYEQYF. V gene TRBV4-1 combines with J gene TRBJ2-7, with D hard to call. The CDR3 runs to 13 residues. Germline CDR1 is MGHRA and CDR2 is YSYEKL. The V end lost 4 bases, the J end lost 3 bases, and 10 bases lay between the germline ends.

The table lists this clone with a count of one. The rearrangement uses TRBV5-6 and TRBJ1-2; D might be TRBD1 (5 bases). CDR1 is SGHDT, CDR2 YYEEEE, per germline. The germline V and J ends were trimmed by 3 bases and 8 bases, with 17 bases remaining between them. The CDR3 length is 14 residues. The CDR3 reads CASSSAAGLGGYTF. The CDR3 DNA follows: TGTGCCAGCAGCTCGGCGGCGGGGCTGGGGGGCTACACCTTC.

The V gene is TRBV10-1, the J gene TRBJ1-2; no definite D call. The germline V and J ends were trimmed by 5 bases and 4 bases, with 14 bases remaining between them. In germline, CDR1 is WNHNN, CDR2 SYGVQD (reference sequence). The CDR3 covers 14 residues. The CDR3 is CASSSSPFSYGYTF. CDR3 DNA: TGCGCCAGCAGTAGCTCCCCCTTCAGCTATGGCTACACCTTC.

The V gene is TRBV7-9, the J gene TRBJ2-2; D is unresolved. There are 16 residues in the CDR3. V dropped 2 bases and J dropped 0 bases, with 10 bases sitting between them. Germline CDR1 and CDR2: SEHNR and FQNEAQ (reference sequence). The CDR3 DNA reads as TGTGCCAGCAGCTTACGGACGGCCTCGAACACCGGGGAGCTGTTTTTT. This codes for CASSLRTASNTGELFF. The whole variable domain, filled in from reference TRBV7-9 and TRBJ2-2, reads DTGVSQNPRHKITKRGQNVTFRCDPISEHNRLYWYRQTLGQGPEFLTYFQNEAQLEKSRLLSDRFSAERPKGSFSTLEIQRTEQGDSAMYLCASSLRTASNTGELFFGEGSRLTVL.

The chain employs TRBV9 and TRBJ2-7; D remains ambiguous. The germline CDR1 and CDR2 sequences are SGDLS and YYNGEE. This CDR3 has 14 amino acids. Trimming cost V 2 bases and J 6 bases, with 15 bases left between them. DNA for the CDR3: TGTGCCAGCAGCGTTGAGACTCTCCGGTCCGAGCAGTACTTC. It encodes CASSVETLRSEQYF.

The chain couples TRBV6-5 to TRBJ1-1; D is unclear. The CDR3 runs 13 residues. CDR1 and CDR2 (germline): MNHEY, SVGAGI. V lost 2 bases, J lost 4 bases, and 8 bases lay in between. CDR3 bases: TGTGCCAGCAGTTACAGCGGGTTCACTGAAGCTTTCTTT. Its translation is CASSYSGFTEAFF.